This T cell receptor (beta chain) was profiled in a study of T cell repertoires in cytomegalovirus infection. In regard to this clonotype: Antigen: not known.

In TCRdb, the reads were re-called with MiXCR into one record per CDR3 protein. This sample has approximately 910,000 distinct CDR3 sequences; approximately 31% occur once, and the top ten carry over 12%. This CDR3 region has 15 residues. Germline V gene data show CDR1 as SGHDT and CDR2 as YYEEEE. V was cut by 6 bases and J by 0 bases, with 10 bases left in between. The receptor was isolated from a human donor in good health (CMV status not recorded). Some clones in this sample may be carry-over from other donors' samples. Sequencing used cultured CD8+ T cells from PBMCs, obtained from culture after CMV antigen stimulation. The J gene is TRBJ1-6, the V gene TRBV5-6; D remains ambiguous. In DNA form, the CDR3 reads TGTGCCAGCAAAGAGGGAAGCTCCTATAATTCACCCCTCCACTTT. Translation: CASKEGSSYNSPLHF. The whole variable domain, filled in from reference TRBV5-6 and TRBJ1-6, reads DAGVTQSPTHLIKTRGQQVTLRCSPKSGHDTVSWYQQALGQGPQFIFQYYEEEERQRGNFPDRFSGHQFPNYSSELNVNALLLGDSALYLCASKEGSSYNSPLHFGNGTRLTVT.